This record concerns one T cell receptor beta chain sequence. Its antigen specificity is not known. No much larger clone is present one base from it, and per-base qualities are unavailable. The data were taken from a study of beta chain features in type 1 diabetes (dated by TCRdb to 2016 to 2018). Regarding the complete study: Mean age, gender distribution, total cell number and subset yield were not different between patients and healthy donors. A total of about 110 million sorted cells were examined across all samples, and the number of cells per subset was strongly correlated with RNA yield. The study compared TCRB repertoires of sorted circulating CD4+ T cell subsets between recently diagnosed type 1 diabetes patients and matched healthy donors. Regulatory and stem cell-like memory subsets were isolated from only 8 patients and roughly 8 healthy donors, whereas naive and central memory subsets came from all 30 or so donors.

Each donor gave one peripheral blood draw, roughly 110 mL on average, collected into heparinised tubes. Naive, central memory, regulatory and stem cell-like memory CD4+ T cells were sorted on a BD FACSAria II using a panel including CD45RO, CCR7, CD25, CD127, CD95 and CD27. All sorted populations exceeded 95% purity. PBMCs were isolated right away by Lymphoprep density gradient centrifugation and were stained directly, without culture. Samples were stained and sorted in pairs, with one healthy donor and one patient per experiment, so that batch effects were minimized. The entire isolated RNA was reverse transcribed using the High Capacity cDNA Reverse Transcription Kit, and thus expressed TCRB transcripts were sequenced. Deep immunoSEQ sequencing was applied to naive, central memory and regulatory T cell samples, giving an average of roughly 3.3 million total reads per sample. After sorted cells were lysed in RLT buffer, RNA was extracted with DNase-treated RNeasy Micro or Mini kits, with the choice depending on cell number. To prevent cross-contamination, every cell subset was processed on its own, while patient and healthy donor samples were processed together. Using the immunoSEQ multiplex PCR, TCRB sequences were amplified from cDNA into 87-bp fragments spanning the CDR3 region. Sequencing of the amplicons was done on the Illumina HiSeq platform. Turning to the authors' computational methods: Synthetic template baselines were used to correct PCR bias computationally, reads within Hamming distance 2 were collapsed, and singletons that could not be merged were discarded. Reads were aligned against IMGT to assign V, D and J genes, CDR3 length and insertions or deletions at six rearrangement sites. Within each subset, clonotype counts were normalized to the number of sorted cells before true diversity and Gini coefficients were calculated with the tcR R package. The overlap coefficient, calculated on TCRB nucleotide sequences, was used to quantify repertoire sharing. Sourced from immuneACCESS, this table was stored by TCRdb with only in-frame sequences that have V and J called. A share of the clones is absent; for the studies checked, an unresolved V gene accounts for under half, and the remainder has no known explanation. The DNA gave D and trimming, while V, J and clone size come from that table. Here the sample has about 150,000 clones; around 8% occur a single time. The top ten constitute 0.94% of the sample.

Including cysteine and phenylalanine, the CDR3 has 16 amino acids. The CDR3 DNA has 48 bases and is translated from base 1. Trimming removed 5 bases from V and 2 bases from J; the gene matches leave 8 bases unexplained. From a lookup of the germline V gene (reference sequence), CDR1 and CDR2 are SEHNR and FQNEAQ. Results and caveats for the whole study, not just this receptor: Patients with type 1 diabetes made fewer insertions and deleted more nucleotides at VDJ recombination sites, implying thymic rearrangement abnormalities. Shorter templates might be favored by PCR, yet because patient and control samples were amplified and corrected together, any such skew would affect both groups equally. Naive, central memory and regulatory TCRB repertoires appeared to be more similar among patients than among healthy donors. HLA sub-analyses involved small numbers of individuals, so any influence of HLA type on TCRB rearrangement remained unresolved. Because cDNA was sequenced instead of genomic DNA, activated cells with high expression could be over-represented, although the groups did not differ in activation or CD3 levels. Type 1 diabetes patients showed a moderate but significant shortening of TCRB CDR3 length in all four CD4+ subsets.

This sequence was found in a woman between 35 and 50 years old with type 1 diabetes. Here the chain combines TRBV7-9 and TRBJ1-5, with TRBD1 identical over 8 junction bases. The specimen sequenced was central memory CD4+ T cells from blood. CDR3 loop: CASSPRTGTRNQPQHF. The DNA sequence reads TGTGCCAGCAGCCCTCGGACAGGGACTCGCAATCAGCCCCAGCATTTT.